The clone carrying this T cell receptor (beta chain) turned up a few times. Its target is unknown. This specimen belongs to a study of a mutant IDH1 vaccine in newly diagnosed glioma. Study summary: Patients were given eight vaccinations, scheduled in weeks 1, 3, 5, 7, 11, 15, 19 and 23.

Specified time point: week 11, during vaccination. The investigators gave 300 ug of mutant IDH1 20-mer peptide in each vaccine dose, together with topical imiquimod. CDR3 length equals 14 residues. The V gene's germline CDR1 is MNHEY and CDR2 SMNVEV (reference sequence). The V gene lost 3 bases and the J gene lost 4 bases, with 12 bases spanning the gap. Some clones are missing from TCRdb's copy, which holds only in-frame ones; the method was immunoSEQ multiplex PCR. The data show about 36,000 clones, about 80% seen once. The sequencing here drew on peripheral blood mononuclear cells (PBMCs), taken from a glioma patient whose treatment included an IDH1 peptide vaccine. The V gene is TRBV27, the J gene TRBJ1-1; the D gene is possibly TRBD1 (5 bases). The TCR originated in a woman aged 30 to 39 with glioma. Some clones in this sample may be carry-over from other donors' samples. The CDR3 reads CASSFGAGGTEAFF. CDR3 nucleotide sequence: TGTGCCAGCAGTTTCGGGGCGGGAGGCACTGAAGCTTTCTTT.